The source of this T cell receptor beta chain is a study of response to subunit inactivated influenza vaccine. Using its own MiXCR run on the RT-PCR reads, TCRdb lists one record per CDR3 protein. The sample carries 500,000 to 600,000 distinct CDR3 sequences, roughly 12% recorded once. This CDR3 is 13 amino acids long. Germline CDR1 and CDR2: SQVTM and ANQGSEA. With V trimmed by 5 bases and J by 2 bases, 4 bases remained unmatched. In this sample, this clonotype turned up a few times. These sequences were also reported in another study, on T cells expressing NK-cell markers. As that report states: cDNA encoding TCR beta was synthesized via 5'RACE template switching incorporating UMIs.

The chain recombines TRBV29-1 with TRBJ2-7; 9 bases are shared with TRBD1. This clonotype originated in a man aged 50 or older who received an inactivated influenza vaccine. The sample here was PBMCs from blood, taken on the day of vaccination. The CDR3 loop is CSVQRDRAYEQYF. Here the CDR3 DNA reads TGCAGCGTTCAACGGGACAGGGCCTACGAGCAGTACTTC.